The 27 T cell receptor beta chains below come from one sample, sequenced in a study of T-cell memory formation after mild COVID-19. TCRdb reanalysed the 5' RACE reads using MiXCR and keeps one entry per CDR3 protein. Of about 100,000 distinct CDR3 sequences in the sample, around 10% were seen once. Sequenced sample: PBMCs or a T cell subset sorted from them (not recorded which). All receptors come from a man younger than 35 who had mild COVID-19 (a few samples of this study predate the infection). Cell type and time point are not known.

A few counts support this clonotype. V usage is TRBV11-2 and J usage is TRBJ1-2; TRBD1 matches 7 bases. The CDR3 is 15 residues long. V dropped 5 bases and J dropped 3; count of bases not matched to a gene: 9. CDR1 and CDR2 (germline): SGHAT, FQNNGV. The CDR3 is CASSPPGQPHYGYTF. The CDR3 DNA sequence: TGTGCCAGCAGCCCACCGGGACAGCCTCACTATGGCTACACCTTC.

The genes are TRBV7-2 and TRBJ2-7; D assignment may be TRBD1 or TRBD2 (5 bases each). Germline V gives CDR1 SGHTA, CDR2 FQGNSA. V was cut by 5 bases and J by 6 bases, with 17 bases left in between. The CDR3 contains 14 residues. CDR3 in amino acids: CASSASPGRPEQYF. Written as DNA, the CDR3 is TGTGCCAGCAGCGCCTCCCCAGGGAGACCCGAGCAGTACTTC.

A few counts support this clonotype. The gene calls are TRBV12-3 or TRBV12-4 and TRBJ2-2, with no clear D. The length of the CDR3 is 14 residues. The V gene lost 0 bases and the J gene lost 4 bases, with 6 bases spanning the gap. This CDR3 reads CASSLAPGTGELFF. In DNA, the CDR3 is TGTGCCAGCAGTTTAGCGCCGGGCACCGGGGAGCTGTTTTTT.

At least ten counts were recorded for this clonotype. This chain joins TRBV2 and TRBJ2-5, with 12 bases identical to TRBD1. This CDR3 contains 15 residues. Germline V lookup: CDR1 SNHLY, CDR2 FYNNEI. With V trimmed by 5 bases and J by 5 bases, 6 bases remained unmatched. The CDR3 DNA is TGTGCCAGCAGTCCTCGGGACAGGGGGCTGGAGACCCAGTACTTC. Protein sequence: CASSPRDRGLETQYF.

At least ten counts were recorded for this clonotype. J is TRBJ2-2 and V is TRBV12-3 or TRBV12-4; D perhaps matches TRBD2 (5 bases). Trimming took off 5 bases at V and 4 bases at J, with 14 bases between the two ends. There are 15 residues in the CDR3. The CDR3 loop reads CASSPFTRGTGELFF. The CDR3 DNA reads TGTGCCAGCAGTCCTTTTACTAGAGGCACCGGGGAGCTGTTTTTT.

As regards this clonotype: A much bigger clone sits one base away, suggesting this may be a read error. The gene calls are TRBV29-1 and TRBJ2-1; D remains unclear. CDR3 length equals 13 residues. The germline V and J ends were trimmed by 7 bases and 1 base, with 11 bases remaining between them. CDR1 is SQVTM and CDR2 is ANQGSEA in the germline V gene. The CDR3 coding sequence is TGCAGCGATTTCCCGGAGTCCTACAATGAGCAGTTCTTC. Its translation: CSDFPESYNEQFF.

The J gene is TRBJ1-1, the V gene TRBV29-1; D gene uncertain. The germline V gene has CDR1 SQVTM and CDR2 ANQGSEA. V lost 7 bases to trimming and J lost 2 bases, with 8 bases between them. The CDR3 covers 11 residues. The CDR3 nucleotides read TGCAGCGCACGGGTCAACACTGAAGCTTTCTTT. Its translation: CSARVNTEAFF.

This clonotype has more than one count but fewer than ten. The V and J genes are TRBV6-5 and TRBJ2-3; D perhaps matches TRBD1 (5 bases). Trimming shortened V by 0 bases and J by 2 bases, and 9 bases separated the two germline ends. Germline CDR1 is MNHEY and CDR2 is SVGAGI. The CDR3 loop spans 15 amino acids. Here the CDR3 reads CASSYSGRTTDTQYF. The CDR3 DNA sequence: TGTGCCAGCAGTTACTCGGGGCGGACCACAGATACGCAGTATTTT.

This clonotype was seen repeatedly, ten times or more. One junction end disagrees with the germline gene, perhaps due to a read error. This chain joins TRBV20-1 and TRBJ2-1; D unresolved. Per germline, CDR1 DFQATT and CDR2 SNEGSKA (reference sequence). The CDR3 is 10 residues long. The CDR3 DNA is TGCAGTGCTCGAGACAATGAGCAGTTCTTC. This translates into CSARDNEQFF.

This clonotype has a handful of counts. V is TRBV27 and J is TRBJ2-1; D may be TRBD2 (7 bases). Germline CDR1 and CDR2: MNHEY and SMNVEV (reference sequence). This CDR3 is built from 17 residues. Trimming shortened V by 2 bases and J by 5 bases, and 19 bases separated the two germline ends. CDR3 residues: CASSLRGALLSNNEQFF. The CDR3 DNA follows: TGTGCCAGCAGTTTACGGGGGGCCCTACTATCCAACAATGAGCAGTTCTTC.

This chain connects TRBV7-9 to TRBJ2-3; 9 nucleotides match TRBD1. CDR3 size: 15 residues. Looked up from germline, CDR1 is SEHNR and CDR2 is FQNEAQ (reference sequence). The ends lost 4 bases at V and 4 bases at J; junction bases unmatched: 6. The CDR3 reads CASSSSDRGADTQYF. The CDR3 DNA reads as TGTGCCAGCAGCTCTTCGGACAGGGGCGCAGATACGCAGTATTTT.

Only a few counts were recorded for this clonotype. This chain joins TRBV7-2 and TRBJ2-1; tentatively, D is TRBD2 (5 bases). CDR3 length: 14 amino acids. V lost 2 bases, J lost 3 bases, and 8 bases lay in between. In germline, CDR1 is SGHTA, CDR2 FQGNSA. Written as DNA, the CDR3 is TGTGCCAGCAGCTTACCGGGGATCTACAATGAGCAGTTCTTC. Protein sequence: CASSLPGIYNEQFF. The full variable domain, with the rest looked up from reference TRBV7-2 and TRBJ2-1, is GAGVSQSPSNKVTEKGKDVELRCDPISGHTALYWYRQSLGQGLEFLIYFQGNSAPDKSGLPSDRFSAERTGGSVSTLTIQRTQQEDSAVYLCASSLPGIYNEQFFGPGTRLTVL.

This clonotype was seen a few times. This rearrangement joins TRBV19 to TRBJ1-6, with D uncertain. The CDR3 consists of 13 residues. Germline-derived CDR1 and CDR2 are LNHDA and SQIVND (reference sequence). V lost 7 bases to trimming and J lost 4 bases, with 8 bases between them. CDR3 bases: TGTGCCAGTACCATGGGGTATAATTCACCCCTCCACTTT. This codes for CASTMGYNSPLHF.

The table lists this clonotype with a few counts. The rearrangement joins TRBV3-1 to TRBJ1-5, with no clear D. Trimming took 4 bases from V and 3 from J, leaving 13 bases between them. CDR1 is LGHDT and CDR2 is YNNKEL in the germline V gene (reference sequence). This CDR3 is 15 amino acids long. The CDR3 coding sequence is TGTGCCAGCAGCCTCAGCAGTGAGGCCAATCAGCCCCAGCATTTT. Protein sequence: CASSLSSEANQPQHF.

Many counts were recorded for this clonotype. This chain connects TRBV6-5 to TRBJ1-6; D gene unclear. The CDR3 length is 13 residues. Germline V gives CDR1 MNHEY, CDR2 SVGAGI. The V and J ends lost 2 bases and 7 bases respectively, with 6 bases between them. CDR3 nucleotide sequence: TGTGCCAGCAGTTACGGCGTGAATTCACCCCTCCACTTT. Translation: CASSYGVNSPLHF.

The chain recombines TRBV12-3 or TRBV12-4 with TRBJ2-1; 7 bases agree with TRBD1. The length of the CDR3 is 15 residues. The J segment lost 8 bases and the V segment lost 1 base, leaving 8 bases of the junction unmatched. This chain's CDR3 is CASSLEGAVVDEQFF. CDR3 nucleotides: TGTGCCAGCAGTTTAGAGGGGGCGGTGGTAGATGAGCAGTTCTTC.

This clonotype was recorded a few times. The chain couples TRBV7-3 to TRBJ2-1, with 9 positions matching TRBD2. J lost 5 bases, V lost 5 bases, and 4 bases had no gene match. Germline-derived CDR1 and CDR2 are SGHTA and FQGTGA. This CDR3 region has 14 residues. For the CDR3, the DNA is TGTGCCAGCAGCCCTAGCGGGGACCACAATGAGCAGTTCTTC. Encoded protein: CASSPSGDHNEQFF.

The chain recombines TRBV19 with TRBJ1-5; D may be TRBD1 (5 bases). V was pared by 7 bases and J by 4 bases, with 11 bases between. Per germline, CDR1 LNHDA and CDR2 SQIVND (reference sequence). The CDR3 contains 13 residues. The CDR3 loop is CASNRRGNQPQHF. The DNA of the CDR3 is TGTGCCAGTAACCGTCGGGGGAATCAGCCCCAGCATTTT. The entire variable domain, with the rest obtained from reference TRBV19 and TRBJ1-5, is as follows: DGGITQSPKYLFRKEGQNVTLSCEQNLNHDAMYWYRQDPGQGLRLIYYSQIVNDFQKGDIAEGYSVSREKKESFPLTVTSAQKNPTAFYLCASNRRGNQPQHFGDGTRLSIL.

A few counts support this clonotype. The rearrangement joins TRBV12-3 or TRBV12-4 to TRBJ1-5; the D gene is possibly TRBD1 (5 bases). The CDR3 is 16 amino acids. V lost 2 bases and J lost 3, with 14 bases in between. The CDR3 is CASSLKDTTYNQPQHF. The DNA of the CDR3 is TGTGCCAGCAGTTTAAAGGACACTACTTACAATCAGCCCCAGCATTTT.

This clonotype was counted only a few times. The chain is built from TRBV6-6 and TRBJ1-2; D possibly corresponds to TRBD1 (6 bases). The CDR3 is made up of 13 amino acids. CDR1 and CDR2 from the germline V gene are MNHNY and SVGAGI (reference sequence). With 7 bases removed from V and 8 bases from J, the gap between germline ends came to 17 bases. The CDR3: CASIGEGGTGYTF. The CDR3 bases are TGTGCCAGCATAGGCGAGGGGGGTACGGGCTACACCTTC.

This clonotype was picked up a small number of times. This chain joins TRBV7-8 and TRBJ2-7, with a tentative D call TRBD2 (5 bases). CDR3 length: 14 amino acids. Germline CDR1 SGHVS, CDR2 FQNEAQ. Trimming took 0 bases from V and 2 from J, leaving 8 bases between them. The CDR3 reads CASSLATGTYEQYF. CDR3 in DNA: TGTGCCAGCAGCTTAGCGACCGGGACCTACGAGCAGTACTTC.

V gene TRBV20-1 combines with J gene TRBJ2-5, with 10 bases fitting TRBD1. Germline values: CDR1 DFQATT, CDR2 SNEGSKA (reference sequence). The CDR3 is 15 residues long. With V trimmed by 3 bases and J by 1 base, 5 bases remained unmatched. The DNA of the CDR3 is TGCAGTGCTAGCTCCGGGACAGGGGTCCAAGAGACCCAGTACTTC. It is translated as CSASSGTGVQETQYF.

This clonotype was recorded a few times. The chain couples TRBV6-6 to TRBJ1-4; D gene uncertain. The CDR3 has 12 amino acids. CDR1 MNHNY and CDR2 SVGAGI come from the germline V gene (reference sequence). V lost 7 bases to trimming and J lost 7 bases, with 10 bases between them. This chain's CDR3 is CASTYGSEKLFF. DNA of the CDR3: TGTGCCAGCACCTACGGCAGTGAAAAACTGTTTTTT.

This clonotype was picked up a small number of times. V and J are TRBV10-3 and TRBJ1-2; 7 bases map to TRBD1. The CDR3 runs to 12 residues. The germline V gene encodes CDR1 ENHRY and CDR2 SYGVKD. Trimming at V came to 10 bases and at J to 3 bases, leaving 5 bases not matched to a gene. CDR3 nucleotide sequence: TGTGCCACCCACAGGGGATACTATGGCTACACCTTC. Translating gives CATHRGYYGYTF.

The chain uses TRBV4-1 and TRBJ2-1; D gene ambiguous. Trimming cost V 4 bases and J 7 bases, with 11 bases left between them. The CDR3 runs 13 residues. Germline CDR1 reads MGHRA; CDR2 reads YSYEKL. CDR3 sequence (DNA): TGCGCCAGCAGCCGCCGCCAGCGTAATGAGCAGTTCTTC. This codes for CASSRRQRNEQFF.

This clonotype was seen ten or more times. The V and J genes are TRBV7-9 and TRBJ2-1; tentative D call: TRBD2 (6 bases). Germline loops: CDR1 SEHNR, CDR2 FQNEAQ (reference sequence). Trimming took 1 base from V and 11 from J, leaving 15 bases between them. CDR3 length equals 14 residues. CDR3 coding DNA: TGTGCCAGCAGCTTAGTGGGGACTCCCAACCAGCAGTTCTTC. Protein sequence: CASSLVGTPNQQFF.

This clonotype was picked up a small number of times. This chain joins TRBV7-9 and TRBJ2-2, with 7 nucleotides matching TRBD1. The CDR3 length is 13 residues. V trimming: 10 bases; J trimming: 5 bases; junction bases outside the gene matches: 7. Germline CDR1 and CDR2: SEHNR and FQNEAQ (reference sequence). CDR3 loop: CATGDRETGELFF. The CDR3 nucleotides read TGTGCCACCGGGGACAGAGAAACCGGGGAGCTGTTTTTT.